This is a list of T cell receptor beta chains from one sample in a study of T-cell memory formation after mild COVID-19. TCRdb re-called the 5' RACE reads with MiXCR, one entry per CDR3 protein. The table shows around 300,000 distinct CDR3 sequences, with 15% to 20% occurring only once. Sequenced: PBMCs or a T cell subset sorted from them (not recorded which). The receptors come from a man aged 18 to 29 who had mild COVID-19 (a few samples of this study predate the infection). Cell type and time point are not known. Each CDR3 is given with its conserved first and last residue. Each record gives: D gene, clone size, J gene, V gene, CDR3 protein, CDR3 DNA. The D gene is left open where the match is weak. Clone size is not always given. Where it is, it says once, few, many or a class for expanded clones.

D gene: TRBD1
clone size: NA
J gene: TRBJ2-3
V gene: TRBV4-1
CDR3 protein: CASSHSGTGAVTDTQYF
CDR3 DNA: TGCGCCAGCAGCCATTCCGGGACAGGCGCAGTCACAGATACGCAGTATTTT

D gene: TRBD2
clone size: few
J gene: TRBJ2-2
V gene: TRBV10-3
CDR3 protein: CAISEGTTPRLNTGELFF
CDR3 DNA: TGTGCCATCAGTGAAGGGACTACTCCAAGACTGAACACCGGGGAGCTGTTTTTT

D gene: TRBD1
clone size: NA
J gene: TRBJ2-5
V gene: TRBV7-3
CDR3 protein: CASSVDREQTQYF
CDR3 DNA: TGTGCCAGCAGCGTGGACAGGGAGCAGACCCAGTACTTC

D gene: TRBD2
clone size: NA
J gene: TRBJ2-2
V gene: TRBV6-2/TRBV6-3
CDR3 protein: CASIAGTSLTGELFF
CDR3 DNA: TGTGCCAGCATCGCCGGGACTAGTTTAACCGGGGAGCTGTTTTTT

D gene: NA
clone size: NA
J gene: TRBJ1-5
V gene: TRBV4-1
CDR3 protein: CASSQDRGTGQPQHF
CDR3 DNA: TGCGCCAGCAGCCAAGATCGGGGGACGGGGCAGCCCCAGCATTTT

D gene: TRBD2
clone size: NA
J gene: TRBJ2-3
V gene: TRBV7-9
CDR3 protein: CASSPWTSENTDTQYF
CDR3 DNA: TGTGCCAGCAGCCCCTGGACTAGCGAGAACACAGATACGCAGTATTTT

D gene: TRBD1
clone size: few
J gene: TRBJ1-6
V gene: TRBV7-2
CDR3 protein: CASSLRQGQRSPLHF
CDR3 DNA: TGTGCCAGCAGCCTTCGACAGGGACAAAGGTCACCCCTCCACTTT

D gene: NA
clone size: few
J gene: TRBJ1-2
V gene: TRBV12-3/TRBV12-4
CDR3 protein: CASRYPGNGYTF
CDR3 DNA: TGTGCCAGCAGATACCCCGGGAATGGCTACACCTTC

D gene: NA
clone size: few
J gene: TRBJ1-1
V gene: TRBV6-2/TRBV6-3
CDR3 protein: CASWSGDPAFF
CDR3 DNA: TGTGCCAGCTGGTCGGGCGACCCGGCTTTCTTT

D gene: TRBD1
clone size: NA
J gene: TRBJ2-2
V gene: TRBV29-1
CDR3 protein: CSVDDRVTGELFF
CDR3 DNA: TGCAGCGTTGATGACAGGGTAACCGGGGAGCTGTTTTTT

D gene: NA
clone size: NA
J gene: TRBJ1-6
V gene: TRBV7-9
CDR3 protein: CASSSLSGDNSPLHF
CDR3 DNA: TGTGCCAGCAGCTCCCTGTCCGGGGATAATTCACCCCTCCACTTT

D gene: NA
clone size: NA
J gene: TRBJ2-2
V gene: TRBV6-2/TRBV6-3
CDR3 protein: CASSYWTGELFF
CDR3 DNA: TGTGCCAGCAGTTATTGGACCGGGGAGCTGTTTTTT

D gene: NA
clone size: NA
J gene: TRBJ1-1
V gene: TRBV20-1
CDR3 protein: CSARAGSLNTEAFF
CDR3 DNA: TGCAGTGCTAGAGCGGGCAGTCTGAACACTGAAGCTTTCTTT

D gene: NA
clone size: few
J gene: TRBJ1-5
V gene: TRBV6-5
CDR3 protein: CASRNGVSNQPQHF
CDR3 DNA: TGTGCCAGCCGAAACGGGGTTAGCAATCAGCCCCAGCATTTT

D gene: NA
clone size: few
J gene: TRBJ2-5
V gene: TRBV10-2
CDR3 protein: CASGLLQETQYF
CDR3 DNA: TGCGCCAGCGGACTGCTCCAAGAGACCCAGTACTTC

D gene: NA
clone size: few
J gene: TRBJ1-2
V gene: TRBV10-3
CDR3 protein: CAIGGGDGYGYTF
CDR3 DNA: TGTGCCATCGGGGGAGGGGATGGCTATGGCTACACCTTC

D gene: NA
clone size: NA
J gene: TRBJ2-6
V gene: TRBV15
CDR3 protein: CATSSDLSGANVLTF
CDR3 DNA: TGTGCCACCAGCAGTGACCTATCTGGGGCCAACGTCCTGACTTTC

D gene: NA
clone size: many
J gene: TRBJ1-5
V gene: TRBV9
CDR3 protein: CASSEDSSNQPQHF
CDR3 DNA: TGTGCCAGCAGTGAGGACAGTAGCAATCAGCCCCAGCATTTT

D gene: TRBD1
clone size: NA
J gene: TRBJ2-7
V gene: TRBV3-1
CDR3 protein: CASSPTGDYEQYF
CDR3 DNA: TGTGCCAGCAGCCCGACAGGGGACTACGAGCAGTACTTC

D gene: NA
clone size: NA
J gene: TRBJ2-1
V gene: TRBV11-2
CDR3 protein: CASSLNRVNEQFF
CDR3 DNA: TGTGCCAGCAGCTTAAACAGGGTGAATGAGCAGTTCTTC

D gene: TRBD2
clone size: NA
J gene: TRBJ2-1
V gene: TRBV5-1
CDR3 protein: CASSLGASGDNEQFF
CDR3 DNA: TGCGCCAGCAGCTTGGGCGCTAGCGGGGACAATGAGCAGTTCTTC

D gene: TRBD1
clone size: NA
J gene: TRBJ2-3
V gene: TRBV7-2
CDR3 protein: CASSIGQGSTQYF
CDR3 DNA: TGTGCCAGCAGCATCGGACAGGGGAGCACGCAGTATTTT

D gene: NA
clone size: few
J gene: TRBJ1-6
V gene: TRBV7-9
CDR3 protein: CASSAPAYSPLHF
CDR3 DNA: TGTGCCAGCAGCGCGCCGGCGTATTCACCCCTCCACTTT

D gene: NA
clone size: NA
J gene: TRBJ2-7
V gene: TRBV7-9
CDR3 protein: CASSFASYEQYF
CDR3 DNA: TGTGCCAGCAGCTTTGCCAGCTACGAGCAGTACTTC

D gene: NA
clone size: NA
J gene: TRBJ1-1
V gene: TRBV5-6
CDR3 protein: CASSLLGQNTEAFF
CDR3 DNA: TGTGCCAGCAGCTTGCTCGGACAGAACACTGAAGCTTTCTTT

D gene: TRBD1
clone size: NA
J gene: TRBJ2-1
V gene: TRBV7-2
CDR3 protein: CASSLRGSVNEQFF
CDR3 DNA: TGTGCCAGCAGCCTCAGGGGGTCTGTCAATGAGCAGTTCTTC

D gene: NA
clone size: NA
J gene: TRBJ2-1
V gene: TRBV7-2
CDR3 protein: CASSFTTSNEQFF
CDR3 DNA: TGTGCCAGCAGCTTCACGACTAGCAATGAGCAGTTCTTC

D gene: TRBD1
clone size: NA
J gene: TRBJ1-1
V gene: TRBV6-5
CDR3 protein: CASSIPGTEGEAFF
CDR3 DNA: TGTGCCAGCAGTATTCCCGGGACAGAGGGTGAAGCTTTCTTT

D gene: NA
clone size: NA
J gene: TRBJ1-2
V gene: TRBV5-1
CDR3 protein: CASSADSYYGYTF
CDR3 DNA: TGCGCCAGCAGCGCCGACAGCTACTATGGCTACACCTTC

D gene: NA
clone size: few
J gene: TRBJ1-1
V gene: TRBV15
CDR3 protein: CATSLEENTEAFF
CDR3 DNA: TGTGCCACCAGCTTGGAGGAGAACACTGAAGCTTTCTTT

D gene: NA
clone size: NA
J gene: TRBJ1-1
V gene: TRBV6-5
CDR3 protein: CATGRGGTEAFF
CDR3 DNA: TGTGCCACCGGGAGAGGGGGCACTGAAGCTTTCTTT

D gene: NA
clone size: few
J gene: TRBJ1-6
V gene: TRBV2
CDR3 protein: CASSEGFLGTVLTLHF
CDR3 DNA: TGTGCCAGCAGTGAAGGTTTCTTGGGGACCGTTTTAACCCTCCACTTT

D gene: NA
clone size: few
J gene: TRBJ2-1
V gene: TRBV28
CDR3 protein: CASSFLGQAAYNEQFF
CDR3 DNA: TGTGCCAGCAGTTTCCTGGGGCAGGCGGCCTACAATGAGCAGTTCTTC

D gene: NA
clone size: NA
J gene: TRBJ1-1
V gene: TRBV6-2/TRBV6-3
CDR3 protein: CASRGPRGTEAFF
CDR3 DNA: TGTGCCAGCAGAGGGCCCCGGGGCACTGAAGCTTTCTTT

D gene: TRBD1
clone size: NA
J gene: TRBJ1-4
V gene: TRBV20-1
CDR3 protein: CSARDDRGPGEKLFF
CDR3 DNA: TGCAGTGCTAGAGATGACAGGGGGCCTGGTGAAAAACTGTTTTTT

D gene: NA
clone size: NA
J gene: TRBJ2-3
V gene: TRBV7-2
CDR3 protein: CASSLTVPASTDTQYF
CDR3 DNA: TGTGCCAGCAGCTTAACAGTTCCAGCTAGCACAGATACGCAGTATTTT

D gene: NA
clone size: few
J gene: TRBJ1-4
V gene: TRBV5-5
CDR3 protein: CASSRTGNVEKLFF
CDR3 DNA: TGTGCCAGCAGCCGAACAGGGAATGTGGAAAAACTGTTTTTT

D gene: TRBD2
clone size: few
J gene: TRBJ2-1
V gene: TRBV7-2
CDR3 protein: CASSVGVGGFDEQFF
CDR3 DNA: TGTGCCAGCAGCGTCGGGGTCGGGGGGTTTGATGAGCAGTTCTTC

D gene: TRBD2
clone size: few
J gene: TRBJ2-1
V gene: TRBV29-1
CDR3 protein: CSVEGSGGASYNEQFF
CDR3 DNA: TGCAGCGTTGAAGGTAGCGGGGGTGCTTCCTACAATGAGCAGTTCTTC

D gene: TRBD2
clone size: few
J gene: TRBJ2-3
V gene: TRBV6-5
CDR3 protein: CASSLRLAGSDNTQYF
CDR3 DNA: TGTGCCAGCAGCCTACGACTAGCGGGTTCCGATAATACGCAGTATTTT

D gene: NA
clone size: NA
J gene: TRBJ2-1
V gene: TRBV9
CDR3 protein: CASSADGTYNEQFF
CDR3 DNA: TGTGCCAGCAGCGCCGACGGGACCTACAATGAGCAGTTCTTC

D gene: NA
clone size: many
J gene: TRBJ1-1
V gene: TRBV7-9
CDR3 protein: CASSLQGSTEAFF
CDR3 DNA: TGTGCCAGCAGCTTACAGGGGAGCACTGAAGCTTTCTTT

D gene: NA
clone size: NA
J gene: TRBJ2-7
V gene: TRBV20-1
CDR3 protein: CSARGGGFLYEQYF
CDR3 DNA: TGCAGTGCTAGAGGGGGGGGCTTCCTTTACGAGCAGTACTTC